What follows is one T cell receptor beta chain and its context. The CDR3 length is 14 residues. Germline lookup yields CDR1 LNHDA and CDR2 SQIVND (reference sequence). The V segment lost 9 bases and the J segment 1 base; nucleotides outside the gene matches: 8. This specimen belongs to a study of blood T cell repertoires in COVID-19. Study in general: Both acute and convalescent COVID-19 samples were obtained from the United States, Italy and Spain.

Adults between roughly 18 and 90 years of age took part from some 25 US areas. Recovery among Cohort 3 donors was established by two negative PCRs, clearance, or symptom resolution. Sequencing used immunoSEQ multiplex PCR; TCRdb keeps in-frame clones, though not all of them. Of 360,000 or so clones in the sample, 85% to 90% were seen once. The sequence came from a young woman who had recovered from COVID-19. The material sequenced was PBMCs or T cells enriched from blood (not recorded which). The chain carries TRBV19 and TRBJ1-1; TRBD1 agrees at 7 bases. This chain's CDR3 is CARQPRDRNTEAFF. The CDR3 DNA reads TGTGCCAGGCAACCCCGGGACAGGAACACTGAAGCTTTCTTT. The full variable domain, with the rest looked up from reference TRBV19 and TRBJ1-1, is DGGITQSPKYLFRKEGQNVTLSCEQNLNHDAMYWYRQDPGQGLRLIYYSQIVNDFQKGDIAEGYSVSREKKESFPLTVTSAQKNPTAFYLCARQPRDRNTEAFFGQGTRLTVV.